The sequence of this T cell receptor beta chain was determined in a study of blood T cell repertoires in COVID-19. J lost 6 bases, V lost 2 bases, and 6 bases had no gene match. Germline lookup yields CDR1 LGHDT and CDR2 YNNKEL (reference sequence). This CDR3 region has 14 residues. In the authors' methods: Reference gene primer amplification in the assay estimated nucleated cell counts. Here immunoSEQ multiplex PCR was the method, and the copy in TCRdb shows in-frame clones only, minus some. V and J calls and clone size are copied from that table; D and trimming were computed from the DNA. The sample yields 80,000 to 100,000 clones, 74% seen once.

This TCR was sampled from a man in his sixties or seventies with COVID-19, enrolled during active disease. Source material: peripheral blood. V usage is TRBV3-1 (or the pseudogene TRBV3-2) and J usage is TRBJ1-2, with 7 bases lining up with TRBD1. CDR3 DNA sequence: TGTGCCAGCAGCCAAAGAGGGGACAGCCATGGCTACACCTTC. Its translation: CASSQRGDSHGYTF.